This T cell receptor (beta chain) was retrieved from a study of T cell responses to AZD1222 COVID-19 vaccine. The study, taken as a whole, reports: Recipients of two AZD1222 doses showed rising Spike-specific TCR breadth and depth.

Clones were read by immunoSEQ multiplex PCR, and TCRdb kept only the in-frame ones, dropping some. The table lists some 280,000 clones, roughly 93% of them singletons, with roughly 0.51% in the top ten. Comment on this clone: Its antigen is unidentified.

Per the germline V gene, CDR1 is KGHSH and CDR2 is LQKENI. CDR3 length: 15 amino acids. V was shortened by 5 bases and J by 4 bases, with 18 bases between the two germline ends. The chain has TRBV18 and TRBJ2-7, with D unresolved. Here the sequenced sample was peripheral blood, taken 28 days after the second AZD1222 dose. The sequence was collected from an adult who received the AZD1222 COVID-19 vaccine. The CDR3 region has the DNA TGTGCCAGCTCAGGGAAAGGGCAGGACCGATACGAGCAGTACTTC. Translation: CASSGKGQDRYEQYF.